This T cell receptor (beta chain) was captured in a study of T cell responses to AZD1222 COVID-19 vaccine. Study observations and caveats: Nearly half of unique spike-specific TCRs reportedly avoided B.1.351 and B.1.1.7 mutated regions. Spike as a whole was targeted by vaccine-associated CD4 TCRs, dominant at 160-218 and 743-854. Donors were chiefly white British, with a greater number of females, and clonal diversity was perhaps underestimated.

Profiled with immunoSEQ multiplex PCR; TCRdb holds only in-frame clones, not every one. The sample lists roughly 99,000 clones, 75% to 95% seen once, with 5% to 7.5% in the top ten. In the case of this clone: Its antigen is not known.

Germline assignment: CDR1 LNHDA and CDR2 SQIVND (reference sequence). V dropped 6 bases and J dropped 3; count of bases not matched to a gene: 5. The CDR3 covers 15 residues. The chain carries TRBV19 and TRBJ1-5, with TRBD1 identical over 10 bases. This clonotype was sampled from an adult who received the AZD1222 COVID-19 vaccine. The sequences come from peripheral blood, collected 28 days after the second AZD1222 dose. In DNA, the CDR3 is TGTGCCAGTAGAGGGACAGGGGCATACAATCAGCCCCAGCATTTT. Residues: CASRGTGAYNQPQHF.